This TCR beta chain was captured by sequencing in a study of neurological immune-mediated disorders. Study-wide results and caveats: Because no CDR3 amino acid sequences were shared across subjects by expanded clones, private repertoires were suggested in all groups. It was HTLV-1-associated myelopathy that showed the most TCR clonal expansion, while multiple sclerosis showed the least, falling below healthy controls.

In regard to this clonotype: Its antigen is currently unknown. Possible read error: a much larger clone is one base away.

The time point is: longitudinal time-point 2. For the unsorted libraries, 2 million PBMCs stored at -80 C served as input. The V gene lost 0 bases and the J gene lost 8 bases, with 13 bases spanning the gap. This CDR3 comprises 14 residues. A 10-nucleotide random UMI tagged transcripts in template-switch 5'RACE cDNA synthesis. TCRdb independently ran MiXCR on the 5' RACE reads; one entry per CDR3 protein. The sample contains approximately 89,000 distinct CDR3 sequences, roughly an eighth of which appear only once. The clonotype was recovered from a female donor with HTLV-1-associated myelopathy (HAM/TSP). Sequencing input: PBMCs. The chain recombines TRBV12-3 or TRBV12-4 with TRBJ1-2; TRBD1 is a possible D gene (6 bases). Written as DNA, the CDR3 is TGTGCCAGCAGTTTAGCGGGGGCGGCCCCAGGCTACACCTTC. Encoded protein: CASSLAGAAPGYTF.